These 32 T cell receptor beta chains share one sample of origin, sequenced in a study of T cell responses to AZD1222 COVID-19 vaccine. This table comes from immunoSEQ multiplex PCR, and its TCRdb copy is limited to in-frame clones, with some not included. The sample records some 160,000 clones, about 83% being singletons. The sequencing here drew on peripheral blood, taken 28 days after the second AZD1222 dose. Receptors were obtained from an adult who received the AZD1222 COVID-19 vaccine.

The genes are TRBV12-1 and TRBJ2-5. TRBV12-1 is listed as a pseudogene. This CDR3 has 15 residues. CDR3 nucleotide sequence: TGTGCCAGCAGCTTTCCGGGGGCCGAGAAAGAGACCCAGTACTTC. Amino acid sequence: CASSFPGAEKETQYF.

A single count supports this clone. The rearrangement joins TRBV24-1 to TRBJ2-2, with 11 bases lining up with TRBD1. CDR1 and CDR2 (germline): KGHDR, SFDVKD. CDR3 size: 16 residues. Unmatched junction bases numbered 2, after V lost 3 bases and J lost 3 bases. CDR3 DNA: TGTGCCACCAGTGATGGACAGGGGGCTCACACCGGGGAGCTGTTTTTT. Translating gives CATSDGQGAHTGELFF.

The gene calls are TRBV5-1 and TRBJ2-3; the D is unclear. The CDR3 extends over 13 amino acids. The germline V gene encodes CDR1 SGHRS and CDR2 YFSETQ. The V gene lost 6 bases and the J gene lost 0 bases, with 8 bases spanning the gap. Here the CDR3 DNA reads TGCGCCAGCAACCTGGCTAGCACAGATACGCAGTATTTT. Amino acids: CASNLASTDTQYF.

In its sample, this clone was seen a few times. The rearrangement joins TRBV21-1 to TRBJ2-7; no DNA check was done on the table's D call, TRBD1. TRBV21-1 is listed as a pseudogene. This CDR3 has 16 amino acids. The CDR3 here is CASSKDARTACYEQYF. Written as DNA, the CDR3 is TGTGCCAGCAGCAAAGATGCCCGGACAGCCTGCTACGAGCAGTACTTC.

The chain combines TRBV12-3 or TRBV12-4 with TRBJ1-1; D ambiguous. The length of the CDR3 is 12 residues. Trimming took 11 bases from V and 1 from J, leaving 11 bases between them. The CDR3 sequence: CASVEGNTEAFF. The CDR3 nucleotides read TGTGCCTCCGTTGAGGGGAACACTGAAGCTTTCTTT.

The gene calls are TRBV7-9 and TRBJ1-5; 8 positions match TRBD1. There are 13 residues in the CDR3. V dropped 5 bases and J dropped 8; count of bases not matched to a gene: 5. Germline V CDR1 and CDR2: SEHNR, FQNEAQ (reference sequence). The CDR3 DNA reads as TGTGCCAGCAGCCCCACAGGGGGGGAGCCCCAGCATTTT. As protein: CASSPTGGEPQHF.

The chain has TRBV6-8 and TRBJ2-2; D call uncertain. The CDR3 has 12 amino acids. V was trimmed by 8 bases and J by 2 bases, leaving 6 bases between them. Germline loops: CDR1 MNHGY, CDR2 SAAAGT. The CDR3 is CASRGNTGELFF. The CDR3 DNA is TGTGCCAGCCGCGGAAACACCGGGGAGCTGTTTTTT.

The gene calls are TRBV11-2 and TRBJ1-2, with 8 bases lining up with TRBD1. Germline assignment: CDR1 SGHAT and CDR2 FQNNGV. The trim removed 5 bases at V and 6 bases at J, leaving 5 bases unmatched. The CDR3 sequence is 13 residues long. The CDR3 protein is CASSPDRGNGYTF. The CDR3 region has the DNA TGTGCCAGCAGCCCAGACAGGGGCAATGGCTACACCTTC.

The V and J genes are TRBV7-9 and TRBJ1-2; the D gene is possibly TRBD1 (6 bases). Germline values: CDR1 SEHNR, CDR2 FQNEAQ (reference sequence). The length of the CDR3 is 14 residues. V lost 5 bases and J 3 bases, leaving 13 bases between the germline ends. The CDR3 region has the DNA TGTGCCAGCAGCCCCGGACAGAATCACTATGGCTACACCTTC. This gives the protein CASSPGQNHYGYTF.

The chain links TRBV2 to TRBJ1-2, with 8 positions matching TRBD1. Per the germline V gene, CDR1 is SNHLY and CDR2 is FYNNEI. The ends lost 6 bases at V and 4 bases at J; junction bases unmatched: 13. This CDR3 comprises 16 residues. The CDR3 sequence: CASRRTGQGTVYGYTF. CDR3 nucleotides: TGTGCCAGCAGGAGGACCGGACAGGGAACAGTCTATGGCTACACCTTC. The full variable domain, its missing parts supplied by reference TRBV2 and TRBJ1-2, is EPEVTQTPSHQVTQMGQEVILRCVPISNHLYFYWYRQILGQKVEFLVSFYNNEISEKSEIFDDQFSVERPDGSNFTLKIRSTKLEDSAMYFCASRRTGQGTVYGYTFGSGTRLTVV.

V usage is TRBV12-3 or TRBV12-4 and J usage is TRBJ1-6, with D uncertain. V lost 6 bases, J lost 10 bases, and 13 bases lay in between. The CDR3 sequence is 13 residues long. CDR3 nucleotides: TGTGCCAGCAGCTCCGGGTTCCGGTCACCCCTCCACTTT. Translated, it gives CASSSGFRSPLHF.

J is TRBJ2-7 and V is TRBV6-5; D is unclear. V lost 5 bases and J 3 bases, leaving 11 bases between the germline ends. CDR1 is MNHEY and CDR2 is SVGAGI in the germline V gene. CDR3 length: 13 amino acids. The CDR3 nucleotides read TGTGCCAGCAGTCCCGGGTCTAACTACGAGCAGTACTTC. Translated, it gives CASSPGSNYEQYF.

The rearrangement uses TRBV20-1 and TRBJ1-3; D may be TRBD1 (6 bases). The V end lost 3 bases, the J end lost 0 bases, and 12 bases lay between the germline ends. From germline, CDR1 is DFQATT and CDR2 SNEGSKA (reference sequence). The CDR3 extends over 15 amino acids. The CDR3 DNA follows: TGCAGTGCTAGTGGCCAGGGGAGCTCTGGAAACACCATATATTTT. This translates into CSASGQGSSGNTIYF.

The CDR3 DNA follows: TGTGCCAGCACCCAGGGGGGGGCAGGCCAGCCCCAGCATTTT. Its protein is CASTQGGAGQPQHF. The chain is built from TRBV6-6 and TRBJ1-5, with TRBD1 identical over 7 bases. The CDR3 length is 14 residues. The J segment lost 7 bases and the V segment lost 7 bases, leaving 10 bases of the junction unmatched. From germline, CDR1 is MNHNY and CDR2 SVGAGI (reference sequence).

The V and J genes are TRBV5-1 and TRBJ2-3; the D call may be TRBD1 or TRBD2 (5 bases each). The germline gives CDR1 SGHRS, CDR2 YFSETQ. V was trimmed by 3 bases and J by 0 bases, leaving 8 bases between them. The CDR3 spans 14 residues. CDR3: CASSSRDSTDTQYF. Here the CDR3 DNA reads TGCGCCAGCAGCTCCCGGGACAGCACAGATACGCAGTATTTT.

The chain is built from TRBV7-2 and TRBJ2-3; 7 bases are shared with TRBD1. V lost 4 bases and J lost 1; bases outside the gene matches: 5. The germline CDR1 and CDR2 sequences are SGHTA and FQGNSA. This CDR3 comprises 15 residues. Written as DNA, the CDR3 is TGTGCCAGCAGCTCTACCGGGACAGGCACAGATACGCAGTATTTT. Translating gives CASSSTGTGTDTQYF. The full variable domain, with the rest looked up from reference TRBV7-2 and TRBJ2-3, is GAGVSQSPSNKVTEKGKDVELRCDPISGHTALYWYRQSLGQGLEFLIYFQGNSAPDKSGLPSDRFSAERTGGSVSTLTIQRTQQEDSAVYLCASSSTGTGTDTQYFGPGTRLTVL.

The chain uses TRBV9 and TRBJ2-1; D may be TRBD2 (6 bases). Germline CDR1 is SGDLS and CDR2 is YYNGEE. CDR3 length equals 15 residues. V was cut by 2 bases and J by 2 bases, with 11 bases left in between. CDR3 in DNA: TGTGCCAGCAGCGTGAACGGGGGAGCCTACAATGAGCAGTTCTTC. Amino acid sequence: CASSVNGGAYNEQFF.

The chain has TRBV3-1 (or the pseudogene TRBV3-2) and TRBJ2-2; D possibly corresponds to TRBD2 (6 bases). The CDR3 is made up of 17 amino acids. The germline V gene has CDR1 LGHDT and CDR2 YNNKEL (reference sequence). V lost 1 base to trimming and J lost 0 bases, with 12 bases between them. The CDR3 reads CASSQAFGGSNTGELFF. The CDR3 nucleotides read TGTGCCAGCAGCCAAGCATTCGGGGGTTCGAACACCGGGGAGCTGTTTTTT.

The gene calls are TRBV16 and TRBJ1-5; 7 bases are shared with TRBD1. This CDR3 contains 15 residues. The V and J ends lost 0 bases and 2 bases, in that order; junction bases with no gene match: 1. The germline gives CDR1 KGHSY, CDR2 FQNENV. CDR3 sequence reads: CASSQSGTGNQPQHF. CDR3 nucleotide sequence: TGTGCCAGCAGCCAATCTGGGACAGGCAATCAGCCCCAGCATTTT. Full variable domain (missing parts from reference TRBV16 and TRBJ1-5): GEEVAQTPKHLVRGEGQKAKLYCAPIKGHSYVFWYQQVLKNEFKFLISFQNENVFDETGMPKERFSAKCLPNSPCSLEIQATKLEDSAVYFCASSQSGTGNQPQHFGDGTRLSIL.

The chain carries TRBV5-1 and TRBJ2-3; a possible D gene is TRBD2 (5 bases). The germline CDR1 and CDR2 sequences are SGHRS and YFSETQ. The CDR3 totals 16 residues. V lost 1 base, J lost 2 bases, and 14 bases lay in between. The chain's CDR3 is CASSLLGSGVTDTQYF. In DNA, the CDR3 is TGCGCCAGCAGCTTGCTTGGTTCCGGGGTCACAGATACGCAGTATTTT.

The V gene is TRBV19, the J gene TRBJ1-2; D is possibly TRBD1 (5 bases). The V end lost 0 bases, the J end lost 5 bases, and 7 bases lay between the germline ends. Germline CDR1 reads LNHDA; CDR2 reads SQIVND (reference sequence). This CDR3 region has 13 residues. The CDR3 spells CASSIEKGYGYTF. The CDR3 DNA reads TGTGCCAGTAGTATAGAAAAGGGGTATGGCTACACCTTC. The whole variable domain, filled in from reference TRBV19 and TRBJ1-2, reads DGGITQSPKYLFRKEGQNVTLSCEQNLNHDAMYWYRQDPGQGLRLIYYSQIVNDFQKGDIAEGYSVSREKKESFPLTVTSAQKNPTAFYLCASSIEKGYGYTFGSGTRLTVV.

This sequence joins TRBV6-1 and TRBJ2-7, with TRBD1 matching over 9 bases. The V gene end was trimmed by 6 bases and the J gene end by 7 bases; junction bases not matched to a gene: 10. In germline, CDR1 is MNHNS, CDR2 SASEGT. The CDR3 length is 14 residues. The CDR3 reads CASSYGDRVDEQYF. CDR3 DNA sequence: TGTGCCAGCAGCTACGGGGACAGGGTCGATGAGCAGTACTTC.

The J gene is TRBJ2-1, the V gene TRBV12-5; D possibly corresponds to TRBD2 (6 bases). Germline assignment: CDR1 LGHNT and CDR2 FRNRAP. CDR3 length equals 16 residues. V shed 6 bases and J shed 8 bases, with 23 bases lying between them. CDR3 residues: CASGLVLAREVDEQFF. The CDR3 nucleotides read TGTGCTAGTGGCCTTGTCCTAGCGCGGGAAGTCGATGAGCAGTTCTTC.

The genes are TRBV2 and TRBJ2-3; 7 nucleotides align to TRBD2. The CDR3 runs to 15 residues. J lost 2 bases, V lost 4 bases, and 6 bases had no gene match. CDR1 is SNHLY, CDR2 FYNNEI, per germline. The CDR3 DNA is TGTGCCAGCAGTGGGAGCGGGGAGTCCACAGATACGCAGTATTTT. Amino acids: CASSGSGESTDTQYF.

The sample holds one count of this clone. This chain connects TRBV18 to TRBJ2-5; a weak D match, TRBD1 (6 bases). CDR1 is KGHSH, CDR2 LQKENI, per germline. This CDR3 has 13 amino acids. V gave up 4 bases and J gave up 0 bases, with 6 bases separating them. This CDR3 is CASSRTDQETQYF. For the CDR3, the DNA is TGTGCCAGCTCACGGACAGACCAAGAGACCCAGTACTTC.

This clone was observed a few times. The chain uses TRBV18 and TRBJ1-5; the D gene is possibly TRBD1 (6 bases). This CDR3 spans 14 amino acids. Trimming cost V 3 bases and J 7 bases, with 13 bases left between them. Germline V gene lookup returns CDR1 KGHSH and CDR2 LQKENI. In DNA form, the CDR3 reads TGTGCCAGCTCACCCGTCTCAGGGGAGCAGCCCCAGCATTTT. Protein: CASSPVSGEQPQHF.

This clone was seen many times. The chain has TRBV4-2 and TRBJ2-2, with D perhaps matching TRBD2 (5 bases). The CDR3 consists of 15 residues. With 4 bases removed from V and 4 bases from J, the gap between germline ends came to 13 bases. Germline CDR1 and CDR2: LGHNA and YNFKEQ. CDR3 protein: CASSLSVMGTGELFF. CDR3 bases: TGTGCCAGCAGCCTTAGCGTCATGGGCACCGGGGAGCTGTTTTTT.

J is TRBJ2-2 and V is TRBV7-7; TRBD1 agrees at 7 bases. CDR1 is SSHAT and CDR2 is FNYEAQ in the germline V gene (reference sequence). With V trimmed by 5 bases and J by 1 base, 4 bases remained unmatched. The CDR3 runs to 15 residues. The DNA of the CDR3 is TGTGCCAGCAGCCCAGGGACAGAGAACACCGGGGAGCTGTTTTTT. Residues: CASSPGTENTGELFF.

The CDR3, as DNA: TGCGCCAGCAGCTGGGGCCCCGGTACGTTACTGTTTTTT. The encoded protein is CASSWGPGTLLFF. The chain combines TRBV5-1 with TRBJ1-4; the D gene is possibly TRBD1 (5 bases). The V end was cut by 3 bases, the J end by 13 bases, with 16 bases between. The CDR3 runs 13 residues. Germline V lookup: CDR1 SGHRS, CDR2 YFSETQ.

The CDR3 reads CASSPLRGGSTDTQYF. The CDR3 DNA reads as TGTGCCAGCTCACCACTTCGCGGGGGAAGCACAGATACGCAGTATTTT. The chain uses TRBV18 and TRBJ2-3; 7 nucleotides agree with TRBD2. J lost 0 bases, V lost 1 base, and 4 bases had no gene match. The CDR3 has 16 amino acids. Germline-derived CDR1 and CDR2 are KGHSH and LQKENI.

The CDR3 reads CASSENRQGAFGYTF. The CDR3 DNA sequence: TGTGCCAGCAGTGAAAATCGACAGGGGGCCTTTGGCTACACCTTC. The genes are TRBV2 and TRBJ1-2, with TRBD1 matching 10 bases. V trimming: 2 bases; J trimming: 7 bases; junction bases outside the gene matches: 7. The CDR3 length is 15 residues. The V gene's germline CDR1 is SNHLY and CDR2 FYNNEI.

This chain uses TRBV27 with TRBJ2-7; no clear D. The CDR3 is 13 residues long. V dropped 3 bases and J dropped 6 bases, with 12 bases sitting between them. Germline lookup yields CDR1 MNHEY and CDR2 SMNVEV (reference sequence). CDR3 in amino acids: CASSFVGTVEQYF. CDR3 nucleotide sequence: TGTGCCAGCAGTTTCGTTGGTACGGTCGAGCAGTACTTC.